This T cell receptor beta chain is drawn from a study of cytomegalovirus exposure and HLA in healthy donors. Overall study findings and caveats: A few CMV-associated chains were confirmed in vitro to be specific for CMV antigens.

PCR used 60 Vbeta primers and 13 Jbeta primers. Assay used: immunoSEQ multiplex PCR; TCRdb lists only in-frame clones, some missing. Found here are 120,000 or so clones, roughly 80% of them singletons; the top ten hold roughly 1.3%. The CDR3 consists of 14 residues. Looked up from germline, CDR1 is LNHNV and CDR2 is YYDKDF (reference sequence). V lost 0 bases to trimming and J lost 6 bases, with 12 bases between them. Comment on this clone: Its cognate antigen is unknown.

The chain combines TRBV15 with TRBJ2-7; D is perhaps TRBD1 (6 bases). The clonotype was recovered from a woman aged 30 to 39 in good health and CMV-seronegative. Sequenced input: PBMCs. This CDR3 is CATSRELQGSEQYF. The CDR3 DNA reads as TGTGCCACCAGCAGAGAACTACAGGGAAGCGAGCAGTACTTC. The variable domain in full, with the rest retrieved from reference TRBV15 and TRBJ2-7, is DAMVIQNPRYQVTQFGKPVTLSCSQTLNHNVMYWYQQKSSQAPKLLFHYYDKDFNNEADTPDNFQSRRPNTSFCFLDIRSPGLGDTAMYLCATSRELQGSEQYFGPGTRLTVT.